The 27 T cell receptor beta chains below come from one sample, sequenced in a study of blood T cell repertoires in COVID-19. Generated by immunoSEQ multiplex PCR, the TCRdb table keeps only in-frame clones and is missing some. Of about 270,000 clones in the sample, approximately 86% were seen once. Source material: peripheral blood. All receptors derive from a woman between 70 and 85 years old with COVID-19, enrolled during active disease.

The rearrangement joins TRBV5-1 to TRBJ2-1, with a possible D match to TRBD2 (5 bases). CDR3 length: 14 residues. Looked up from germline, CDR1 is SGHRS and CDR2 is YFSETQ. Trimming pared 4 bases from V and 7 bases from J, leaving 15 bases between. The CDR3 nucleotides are TGCGCCAGCAGCGTGATGAGCGGTAGGAATGAGCAGTTCTTC. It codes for CASSVMSGRNEQFF.

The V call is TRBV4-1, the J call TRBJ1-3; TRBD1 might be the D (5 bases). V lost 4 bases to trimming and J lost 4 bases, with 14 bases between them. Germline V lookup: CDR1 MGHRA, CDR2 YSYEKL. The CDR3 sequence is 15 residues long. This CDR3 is CASSPRQFSGNTIYF. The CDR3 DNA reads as TGCGCCAGCAGCCCCCGACAGTTTTCAGGAAACACCATATATTTT.

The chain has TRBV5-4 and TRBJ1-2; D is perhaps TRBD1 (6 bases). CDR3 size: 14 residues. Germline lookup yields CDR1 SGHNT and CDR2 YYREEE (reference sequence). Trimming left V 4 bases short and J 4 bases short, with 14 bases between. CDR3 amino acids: CASSGGDRPYGYTF. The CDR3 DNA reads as TGTGCCAGCAGCGGGGGCGACAGACCCTATGGCTACACCTTC. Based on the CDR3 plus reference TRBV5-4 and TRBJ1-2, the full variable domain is ETGVTQSPTHLIKTRGQQVTLRCSSQSGHNTVSWYQQALGQGPQFIFQYYREEENGRGNFPPRFSGLQFPNYSSELNVNALELDDSALYLCASSGGDRPYGYTFGSGTRLTVV.

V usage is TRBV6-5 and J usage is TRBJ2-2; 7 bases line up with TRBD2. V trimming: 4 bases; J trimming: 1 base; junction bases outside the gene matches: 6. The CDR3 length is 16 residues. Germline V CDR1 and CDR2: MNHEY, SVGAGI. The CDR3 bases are TGTGCCAGCAGTTCTTTTGGGGGGGAGAACACCGGGGAGCTGTTTTTT. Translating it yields CASSSFGGENTGELFF.

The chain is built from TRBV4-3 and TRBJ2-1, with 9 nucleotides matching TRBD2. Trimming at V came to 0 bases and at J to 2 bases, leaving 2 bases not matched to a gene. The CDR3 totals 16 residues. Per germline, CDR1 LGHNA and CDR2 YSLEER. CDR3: CASSQDSGGAYNEQFF. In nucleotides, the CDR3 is TGCGCCAGCAGCCAAGATAGCGGGGGCGCCTACAATGAGCAGTTCTTC.

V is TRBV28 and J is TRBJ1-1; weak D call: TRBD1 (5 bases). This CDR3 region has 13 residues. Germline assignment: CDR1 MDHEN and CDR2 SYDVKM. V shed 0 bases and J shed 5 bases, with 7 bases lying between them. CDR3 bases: TGTGCCAGCAGTTTATGGGGGGGGACTGAAGCTTTCTTT. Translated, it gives CASSLWGGTEAFF. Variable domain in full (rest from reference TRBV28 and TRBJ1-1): DVKVTQSSRYLVKRTGEKVFLECVQDMDHENMFWYRQDPGLGLRLIYFSYDVKMKEKGDIPEGYSVSREKKERFSLILESASTNQTSMYLCASSLWGGTEAFFGQGTRLTVV.

The CDR3 spells CAWSVQGDTEAFF. The CDR3 nucleotides are TGTGCCTGGAGTGTACAGGGGGACACTGAAGCTTTCTTT. The chain carries TRBV30 and TRBJ1-1; 8 positions agree with TRBD1. This CDR3 is 13 amino acids long. V lost 0 bases and J lost 3; bases outside the gene matches: 0. CDR1 is GTSNPN, CDR2 SVGIG, per germline (reference sequence).

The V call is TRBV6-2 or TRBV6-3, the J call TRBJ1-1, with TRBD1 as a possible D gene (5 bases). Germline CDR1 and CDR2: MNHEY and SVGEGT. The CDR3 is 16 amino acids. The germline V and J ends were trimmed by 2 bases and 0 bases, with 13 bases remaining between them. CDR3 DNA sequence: TGTGCCAGCAGTTACCCCGGGGGGTCCCTGAACACTGAAGCTTTCTTT. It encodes CASSYPGGSLNTEAFF.

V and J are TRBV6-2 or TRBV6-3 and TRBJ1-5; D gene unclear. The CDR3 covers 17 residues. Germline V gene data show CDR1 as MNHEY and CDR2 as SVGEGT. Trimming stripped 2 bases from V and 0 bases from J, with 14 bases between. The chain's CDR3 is CASSYTNSKYSNQPQHF. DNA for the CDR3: TGTGCCAGCAGTTACACCAACAGCAAATATAGCAATCAGCCCCAGCATTTT.

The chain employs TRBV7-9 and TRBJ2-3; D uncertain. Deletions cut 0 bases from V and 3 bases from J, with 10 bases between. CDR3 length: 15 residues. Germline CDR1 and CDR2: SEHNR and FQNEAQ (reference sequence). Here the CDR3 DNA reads TGTGCCAGCAGCTTAGCCCAGCGAGAGACAGATACGCAGTATTTT. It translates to CASSLAQRETDTQYF.

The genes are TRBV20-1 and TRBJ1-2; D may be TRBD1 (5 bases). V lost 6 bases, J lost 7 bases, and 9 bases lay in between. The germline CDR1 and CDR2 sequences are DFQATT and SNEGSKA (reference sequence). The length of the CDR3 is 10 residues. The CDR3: CSATGGGYTF. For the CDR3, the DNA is TGCAGTGCCACCGGGGGTGGCTACACCTTC.

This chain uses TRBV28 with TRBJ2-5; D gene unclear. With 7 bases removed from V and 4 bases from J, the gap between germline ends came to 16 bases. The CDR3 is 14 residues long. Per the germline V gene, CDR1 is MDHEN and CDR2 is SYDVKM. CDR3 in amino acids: CASTVRVYGETQYF. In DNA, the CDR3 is TGTGCCAGCACAGTTCGGGTCTACGGAGAGACCCAGTACTTC.

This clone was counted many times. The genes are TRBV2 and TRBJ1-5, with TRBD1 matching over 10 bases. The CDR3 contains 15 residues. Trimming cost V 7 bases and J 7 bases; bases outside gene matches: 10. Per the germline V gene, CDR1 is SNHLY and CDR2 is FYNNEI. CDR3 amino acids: CASTASGTGVQPQHF. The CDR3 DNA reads TGTGCCAGCACTGCCTCCGGGACAGGGGTCCAGCCCCAGCATTTT. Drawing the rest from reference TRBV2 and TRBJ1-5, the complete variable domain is EPEVTQTPSHQVTQMGQEVILRCVPISNHLYFYWYRQILGQKVEFLVSFYNNEISEKSEIFDDQFSVERPDGSNFTLKIRSTKLEDSAMYFCASTASGTGVQPQHFGDGTRLSIL.

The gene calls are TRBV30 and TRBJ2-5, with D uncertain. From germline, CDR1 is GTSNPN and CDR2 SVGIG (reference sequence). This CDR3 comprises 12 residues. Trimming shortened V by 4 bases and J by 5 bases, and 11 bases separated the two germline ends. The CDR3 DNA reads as TGTGCCTGGAACGACTTGTCGGAGACCCAGTACTTC. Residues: CAWNDLSETQYF. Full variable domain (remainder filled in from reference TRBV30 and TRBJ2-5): SQTIHQWPATLVQPVGSPLSLECTVEGTSNPNLYWYRQAAGRGLQLLFYSVGIGQISSEVPQNLSASRPQDRQFILSSKKLLLSDSGFYLCAWNDLSETQYFGPGTRLLVL.

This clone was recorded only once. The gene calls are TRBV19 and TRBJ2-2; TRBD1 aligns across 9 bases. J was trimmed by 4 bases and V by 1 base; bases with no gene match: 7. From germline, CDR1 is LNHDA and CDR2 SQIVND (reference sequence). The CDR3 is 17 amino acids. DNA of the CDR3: TGTGCCAGTAGTATAGGGACAGGGGAGGTTGGCACCGGGGAGCTGTTTTTT. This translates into CASSIGTGEVGTGELFF.

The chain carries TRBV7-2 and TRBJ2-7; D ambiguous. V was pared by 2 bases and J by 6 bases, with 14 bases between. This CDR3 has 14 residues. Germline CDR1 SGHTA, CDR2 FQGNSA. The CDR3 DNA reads TGTGCCAGCAGCTTATCAGGTGGAACCTTCGAGCAGTACTTC. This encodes CASSLSGGTFEQYF.

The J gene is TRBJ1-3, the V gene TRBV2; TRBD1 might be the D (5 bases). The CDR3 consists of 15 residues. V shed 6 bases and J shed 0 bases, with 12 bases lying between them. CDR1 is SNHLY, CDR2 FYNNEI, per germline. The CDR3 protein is CASSGGGSSGNTIYF. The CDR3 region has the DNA TGTGCCAGCAGCGGGGGGGGGTCCTCTGGAAACACCATATATTTT.

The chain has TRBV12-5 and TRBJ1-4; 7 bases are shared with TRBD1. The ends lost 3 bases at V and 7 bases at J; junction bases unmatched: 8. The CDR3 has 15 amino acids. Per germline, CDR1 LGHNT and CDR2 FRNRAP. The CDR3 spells CASGLYRGLSEKLFF. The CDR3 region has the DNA TGTGCTAGTGGTTTATACAGGGGTTTGAGTGAAAAACTGTTTTTT.

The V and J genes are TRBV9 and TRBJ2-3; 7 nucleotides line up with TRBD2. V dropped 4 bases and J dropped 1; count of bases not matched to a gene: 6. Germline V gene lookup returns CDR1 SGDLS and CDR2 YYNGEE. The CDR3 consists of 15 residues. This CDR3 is CASSPRAGGTDTQYF. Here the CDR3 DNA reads TGTGCCAGCAGCCCCCGGGCGGGGGGCACAGATACGCAGTATTTT.

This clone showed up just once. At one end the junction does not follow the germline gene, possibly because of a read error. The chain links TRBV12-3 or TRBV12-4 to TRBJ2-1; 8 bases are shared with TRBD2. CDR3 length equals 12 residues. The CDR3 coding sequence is TGTGCCAGCAGTTCCCCCCGGGGTAGCGGGGTCTTC. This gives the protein CASSSPRGSGVF.

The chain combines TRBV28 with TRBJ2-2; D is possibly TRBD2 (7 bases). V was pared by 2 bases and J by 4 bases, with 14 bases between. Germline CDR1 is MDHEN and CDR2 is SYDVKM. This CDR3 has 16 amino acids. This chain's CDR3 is CASSLAGATGTGELFF. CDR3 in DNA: TGTGCCAGCAGTTTAGCGGGGGCCACGGGCACCGGGGAGCTGTTTTTT. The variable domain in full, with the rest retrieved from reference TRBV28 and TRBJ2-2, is DVKVTQSSRYLVKRTGEKVFLECVQDMDHENMFWYRQDPGLGLRLIYFSYDVKMKEKGDIPEGYSVSREKKERFSLILESASTNQTSMYLCASSLAGATGTGELFFGEGSRLTVL.

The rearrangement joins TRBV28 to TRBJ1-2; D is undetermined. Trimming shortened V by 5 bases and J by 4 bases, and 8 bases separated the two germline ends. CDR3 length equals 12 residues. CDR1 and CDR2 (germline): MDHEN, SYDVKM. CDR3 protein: CASSPQIYGYTF. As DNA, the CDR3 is TGTGCCAGCAGTCCTCAGATCTATGGCTACACCTTC.

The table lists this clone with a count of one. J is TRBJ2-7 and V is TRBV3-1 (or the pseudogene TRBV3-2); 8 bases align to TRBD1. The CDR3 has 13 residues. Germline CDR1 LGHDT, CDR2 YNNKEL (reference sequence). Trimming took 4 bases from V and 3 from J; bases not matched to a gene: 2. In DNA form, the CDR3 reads TGTGCCAGCAGCCTTGGACAGGGCTACGAGCAGTACTTC. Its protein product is CASSLGQGYEQYF.

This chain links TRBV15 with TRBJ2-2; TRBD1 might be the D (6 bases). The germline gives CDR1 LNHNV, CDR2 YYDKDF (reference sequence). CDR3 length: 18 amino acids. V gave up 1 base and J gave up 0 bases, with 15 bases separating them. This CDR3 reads CATSRGGPGHPNTGELFF. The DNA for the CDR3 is TGTGCCACCAGCAGAGGGGGGCCGGGACACCCGAACACCGGGGAGCTGTTTTTT.

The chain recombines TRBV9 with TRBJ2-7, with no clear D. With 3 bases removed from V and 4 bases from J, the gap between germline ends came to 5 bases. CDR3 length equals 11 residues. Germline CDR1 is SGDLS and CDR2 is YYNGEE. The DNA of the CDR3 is TGTGCCAGCAGCGCCGGGTACGAGCAGTACTTC. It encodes CASSAGYEQYF.

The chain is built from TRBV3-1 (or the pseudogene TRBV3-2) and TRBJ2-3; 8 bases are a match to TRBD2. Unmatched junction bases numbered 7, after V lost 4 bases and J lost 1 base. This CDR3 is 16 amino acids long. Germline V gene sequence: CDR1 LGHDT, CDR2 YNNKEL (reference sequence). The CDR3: CASSREAGGRTDTQYF. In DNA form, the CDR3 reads TGTGCCAGCAGCCGGGAGGCGGGGGGTCGCACAGATACGCAGTATTTT.

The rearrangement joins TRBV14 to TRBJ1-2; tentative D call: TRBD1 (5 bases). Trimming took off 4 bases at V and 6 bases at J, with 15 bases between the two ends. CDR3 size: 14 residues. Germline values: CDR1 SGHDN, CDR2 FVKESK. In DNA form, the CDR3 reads TGTGCCAGCAGCCCGCGGATGGGGGGAGATGGCTACACCTTC. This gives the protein CASSPRMGGDGYTF.